Reported below is one TCR beta chain. This CDR3 comprises 13 residues. V trimming: 4 bases; J trimming: 8 bases; junction bases outside the gene matches: 4. Germline CDR1 is SGHAT and CDR2 is FQNNGV. The entry originates in a study of blood T cell repertoires in COVID-19. Study in general: Sites across the United States, Italy and Spain contributed samples from acute and convalescent COVID-19. Nucleic acid was either cDNA or gDNA, and it came from T cells, B-cell-depleted T cells, or PBMCs.

Followed over time, Seattle patients had been enrolled while infection was active. In the study's own analysis: Reference gene primer amplification in the assay estimated nucleated cell counts. Profiling relied on immunoSEQ multiplex PCR, and the TCRdb table lists in-frame clones only, not all of them. That table supplies the V and J calls and clone size; D and trimming were determined from the DNA. This sample has about 440,000 clones; approximately 88% occur once, and the top ten carry around 12%. The TCR originated in a woman aged 45 to 65 with COVID-19, enrolled during active disease. V usage is TRBV11-2 and J usage is TRBJ1-4, with TRBD1 matching 7 bases. Sequenced: peripheral blood. The CDR3 is CASSSGTAEKLFF. CDR3 bases: TGTGCCAGCAGCTCAGGGACAGCAGAAAAACTGTTTTTT.